The 30 T cell receptor beta chains presented below share a single source sample, sequenced in a study of blood T cell repertoires in COVID-19. The protocol was immunoSEQ multiplex PCR, while the TCRdb copy is restricted to in-frame clones and leaves out a portion. This table has 140,000 or so clones, around 87% appearing once. The sequenced sample was peripheral blood. These receptors came from a woman in her 50s with active or convalescent COVID-19.

The gene calls are TRBV2 and TRBJ1-1; unclear D gene. Deletions cut 3 bases from V and 5 bases from J, with 16 bases between. This CDR3 region has 15 residues. Germline V gene data show CDR1 as SNHLY and CDR2 as FYNNEI. In nucleotides, the CDR3 is TGTGCCAGCAGTGATTTCGGGGAGGGAAGGACTGAAGCTTTCTTT. Encoded protein: CASSDFGEGRTEAFF.

The V and J genes are TRBV7-6 and TRBJ1-6; possibly TRBD1 for D (5 bases). The germline V and J ends were trimmed by 5 bases and 10 bases, with 15 bases remaining between them. This CDR3 region has 14 residues. Germline CDR1 reads SGHVS; CDR2 reads FNYEAQ. CDR3 bases: TGTGCCAGCAGCCCAGGAGGGGTCAACTCACCCCTCCACTTT. Residues: CASSPGGVNSPLHF.

The chain uses TRBV6-4 and TRBJ1-6; the match to TRBD1 covers 8 bases. The V and J ends lost 3 bases and 9 bases, in that order; junction bases with no gene match: 4. Germline CDR1 reads MRHNA; CDR2 reads SNTAGT. The CDR3 has 14 residues. CDR3 amino acids: CASSEQGGRSPLHF. The CDR3 bases are TGTGCCAGCAGTGAACAGGGGGGCCGTTCACCCCTCCACTTT.

V and J are TRBV19 and TRBJ1-2, with D tentatively TRBD1 (5 bases). The CDR3 runs to 14 residues. Between the trimmed V and J ends, which lost 3 bases and 5 bases, there was a span of 13 bases. Germline V gives CDR1 LNHDA, CDR2 SQIVND (reference sequence). For the CDR3, the DNA is TGTGCCAGTAGTATGGGGCGGGGAAGATATGGCTACACCTTC. It translates to CASSMGRGRYGYTF.

The chain employs TRBV4-1 and TRBJ2-1, with 8 positions matching TRBD2. J gave up 9 bases and V 6 bases, and 13 bases lay outside the gene matches. Germline V CDR1 and CDR2: MGHRA, YSYEKL. CDR3 length: 15 residues. The DNA for the CDR3 is TGCGCCAGCAGACCTCCGGGACTAGGTATCCGTGAGCAGTTCTTC. Its protein product is CASRPPGLGIREQFF.

V usage is TRBV5-5 and J usage is TRBJ2-1; D unresolved. The CDR3 consists of 11 residues. Trimming pared 4 bases from V and 7 bases from J, leaving 6 bases between. CDR1 and CDR2 from the germline V gene are SGHKS and YYEKEE (reference sequence). The DNA of the CDR3 is TGTGCCAGCAGCGTTATAAATGAGCAGTTCTTC. It encodes CASSVINEQFF.

This clone was detected only a few times. The chain joins TRBV6-2 or TRBV6-3 to TRBJ2-3, with D possibly being TRBD1 (5 bases). V gave up 4 bases and J gave up 4 bases, with 15 bases separating them. CDR1 and CDR2 (germline): MNHEY, SVGEGT. This CDR3 comprises 15 residues. Written as DNA, the CDR3 is TGTGCCAGCAGTTCTGGGGCCTTAAGGGCAGATACGCAGTATTTT. Protein sequence: CASSSGALRADTQYF.

This clone was observed a handful of times. V usage is TRBV23-1 and J usage is TRBJ1-3, with D possibly TRBD1 on 6 matching bases. TRBV23-1 is an open reading frame whose function is uncertain. Trimming pared 6 bases from V and 2 bases from J, leaving 11 bases between. This CDR3 is built from 14 residues. The CDR3 nucleotides read TGCGCCAGCAGATCGTACAGGGCTGGAAACACCATATATTTT. It encodes CASRSYRAGNTIYF.

The chain joins TRBV6-5 to TRBJ1-6; TRBD1 aligns across 9 bases. CDR1 is MNHEY, CDR2 SVGAGI, per germline. This CDR3 has 14 residues. Unmatched junction bases numbered 6, after V lost 6 bases and J lost 9 bases. CDR3 coding DNA: TGTGCCAGCAGGACAGGGGGGAATGGTTCACCCCTCCACTTT. Amino acids: CASRTGGNGSPLHF.

The rearrangement uses TRBV7-3 and TRBJ1-2; TRBD1 matches 7 bases. The CDR3 is made up of 13 amino acids. Germline V gene data show CDR1 as SGHTA and CDR2 as FQGTGA. V lost 2 bases to trimming and J lost 6 bases; unmatched junction nucleotides: 3. In DNA form, the CDR3 reads TGTGCCAGCAGCTTAGGAGGGGGCGATGGCTACACCTTC. Its translation is CASSLGGGDGYTF.

This chain joins TRBV7-9 and TRBJ2-1; 7 bases are shared with TRBD2. The CDR3 length is 13 residues. Germline V lookup: CDR1 SEHNR, CDR2 FQNEAQ (reference sequence). V shed 8 bases, J shed 3 bases, and the junction held 4 bases outside the gene matches. CDR3 protein: CASGGGVYNEQFF. The CDR3 nucleotides are TGTGCCAGCGGCGGGGGAGTCTACAATGAGCAGTTCTTC.

This chain's CDR3 is CALDRDYPSYEQYF. CDR3 nucleotide sequence: TGTGCCTTAGACCGGGACTACCCTTCCTACGAGCAGTACTTC. V and J are TRBV30 and TRBJ2-7; 7 bases map to TRBD2. The CDR3 is made up of 14 amino acids. The germline CDR1 and CDR2 sequences are GTSNPN and SVGIG (reference sequence). Trimming took 7 bases from V and 1 from J; bases not matched to a gene: 10.

The chain couples TRBV2 to TRBJ2-3; TRBD2 agrees at 8 bases. CDR3 length: 13 amino acids. CDR1 is SNHLY and CDR2 is FYNNEI in the germline V gene. V dropped 6 bases and J dropped 5; count of bases not matched to a gene: 4. The CDR3 loop reads CASSGGAEDTQYF. The CDR3 DNA reads as TGTGCCAGCAGCGGGGGGGCGGAAGATACGCAGTATTTT.

The CDR3 spells CASSQTGVNSPLHF. In nucleotides, the CDR3 is TGTGCCAGCAGCCAAACAGGGGTTAATTCACCCCTCCACTTT. The chain is built from TRBV7-2 and TRBJ1-6, with 7 bases fitting TRBD1. This CDR3 comprises 14 residues. The germline CDR1 and CDR2 sequences are SGHTA and FQGNSA. The trim removed 5 bases at V and 6 bases at J, leaving 4 bases unmatched.

This clone came up a few times. The V call is TRBV11-2, the J call TRBJ2-7; D ambiguous. Trimming took 1 base from V and 4 from J, leaving 5 bases between them. Germline V CDR1 and CDR2: SGHAT, FQNNGV. The CDR3 sequence is 12 residues long. The CDR3 sequence is CASSLALYEQYF. CDR3 DNA sequence: TGTGCCAGCAGCTTAGCCTTGTACGAGCAGTACTTC.

J is TRBJ1-2 and V is TRBV10-3; 7 bases are shared with TRBD1. Per the germline V gene, CDR1 is ENHRY and CDR2 is SYGVKD. V lost 4 bases and J lost 5; bases outside the gene matches: 10. The CDR3 is made up of 15 amino acids. The CDR3 protein is CAISGGTARDYGYTF. The CDR3 DNA reads TGTGCCATCAGTGGCGGGACAGCGAGGGATTATGGCTACACCTTC.

Concerning this clone itself: This sample also contains other DNA sequences that code for the same CDR3. The V gene is TRBV19, the J gene TRBJ2-1, with D possibly being TRBD1 (6 bases). CDR3 size: 14 residues. Trimming took 1 base from V and 4 from J, leaving 8 bases between them. Germline assignment: CDR1 LNHDA and CDR2 SQIVND (reference sequence). The CDR3 loop reads CASSIGQGYNEQFF. The CDR3 DNA reads TGTGCCAGTAGTATAGGGCAGGGGTACAATGAGCAGTTCTTC.

The chain has TRBV7-2 and TRBJ2-4; perhaps TRBD1 as D (6 bases). Germline lookup yields CDR1 SGHTA and CDR2 FQGNSA. Between the trimmed V and J ends, which lost 3 bases and 0 bases, there was a span of 9 bases. The length of the CDR3 is 15 residues. The CDR3 nucleotides are TGTGCCAGCAGCTTGGGGGCTCTAGCCAAAAACATTCAGTACTTC. Translated, it gives CASSLGALAKNIQYF.

This clone has just a few counts. The chain combines TRBV7-2 with TRBJ1-5, with D uncertain. This CDR3 has 15 amino acids. V was trimmed by 6 bases and J by 0 bases, leaving 12 bases between them. Germline V gene lookup returns CDR1 SGHTA and CDR2 FQGNSA. The CDR3, as DNA: TGTGCCAGCAGGAGCACTTACGATAGCAATCAGCCCCAGCATTTT. Its protein product is CASRSTYDSNQPQHF.

This clone showed up just once. This rearrangement joins TRBV18 to TRBJ2-7; 9 nucleotides align to TRBD1. The CDR3 is 15 amino acids. Germline values: CDR1 KGHSH, CDR2 LQKENI. The ends lost 3 bases at V and 4 bases at J; junction bases unmatched: 7. For the CDR3, the DNA is TGTGCCAGCTCACCCCCGGGACAGGGACGTTACGAGCAGTACTTC. Translated: CASSPPGQGRYEQYF.

The chain carries TRBV15 and TRBJ2-5; 9 bases are shared with TRBD2. Trimming at V came to 8 bases and at J to 3 bases, leaving 7 bases not matched to a gene. Germline lookup yields CDR1 LNHNV and CDR2 YYDKDF (reference sequence). This CDR3 is 14 amino acids long. CDR3 sequence (DNA): TGTGCCACCGCTCCGGGCGGGAGGGAAGAGACCCAGTACTTC. Encoded protein: CATAPGGREETQYF.

As regards this clone: One junction end does not reproduce the germline sequence, and a read error may be involved. The J gene is TRBJ2-5, the V gene TRBV20-1, with D perhaps TRBD2 (5 bases). CDR1 is DFQATT and CDR2 is SNEGSKA in the germline V gene (reference sequence). CDR3 size: 11 residues. Here the CDR3 reads CSARGDIQGHF. The CDR3 DNA sequence: TGCAGTGCTAGGGGAGACATTCAAGGCCACTTC.

This clone has just one count. The genes are TRBV18 and TRBJ2-7; possible D gene TRBD2, 5 bases. The CDR3 is 14 amino acids. The germline CDR1 and CDR2 sequences are KGHSH and LQKENI. The V and J ends lost 3 bases and 6 bases respectively, with 15 bases between them. CDR3 sequence (DNA): TGTGCCAGCTCACCGGTGACTAAATGGCGCGAGCAGTACTTC. This translates into CASSPVTKWREQYF. Variable domain in full (rest from reference TRBV18 and TRBJ2-7): NAGVMQNPRHLVRRRGQEARLRCSPMKGHSHVYWYRQLPEEGLKFMVYLQKENIIDESGMPKERFSAEFPKEGPSILRIQQVVRGDSAAYFCASSPVTKWREQYFGPGTRLTVT.

The rearrangement joins TRBV7-9 to TRBJ1-5; 9 bases are a match to TRBD1. V gave up 0 bases and J gave up 4 bases; unmatched junction bases: 4. This CDR3 comprises 16 residues. The germline V gene encodes CDR1 SEHNR and CDR2 FQNEAQ (reference sequence). The CDR3 DNA reads TGTGCCAGCAGCTTAGCCTCCGGGACAGGGAATCAGCCCCAGCATTTT. Translation gives CASSLASGTGNQPQHF.

This chain links TRBV27 with TRBJ1-2; the match to TRBD1 covers 8 bases. The ends lost 6 bases at V and 5 bases at J; junction bases unmatched: 11. The CDR3 spans 15 residues. Germline assignment: CDR1 MNHEY and CDR2 SMNVEV (reference sequence). The CDR3, as DNA: TGTGCCAGCAGCAACGTCCAACAGGGGGTTTATGGCTACACCTTC. It yields the protein CASSNVQQGVYGYTF.

The chain has TRBV4-3 and TRBJ2-7, with 7 bases aligning to TRBD1. Germline CDR1 reads LGHNA; CDR2 reads YSLEER. Trimming at V came to 0 bases and at J to 3 bases, leaving 5 bases not matched to a gene. This CDR3 spans 15 amino acids. This chain's CDR3 is CASSQDGAGGYEQYF. The CDR3 DNA sequence: TGCGCCAGCAGCCAAGACGGGGCAGGGGGCTACGAGCAGTACTTC.

About this clone: The identical CDR3 is also encoded by other nucleotide sequences in the sample. V gene TRBV20-1 combines with J gene TRBJ2-5; D is ambiguous. Germline lookup yields CDR1 DFQATT and CDR2 SNEGSKA (reference sequence). The CDR3 sequence is 10 residues long. V was pared by 5 bases and J by 2 bases, with 3 bases between. CDR3 protein: CSALQETQYF. CDR3 DNA sequence: TGCAGTGCTCTTCAAGAGACCCAGTACTTC.

This clone was observed a single time. The rearrangement joins TRBV13 to TRBJ1-1; D is possibly TRBD1 (6 bases). Trimming took 5 bases from V and 2 from J, leaving 15 bases between them. The CDR3 spans 15 residues. Germline CDR1 and CDR2: PRHDT and FYEKMQ (reference sequence). In nucleotides, the CDR3 is TGTGCCAGCAGCCAACCGGGACACGCAAACACTGAAGCTTTCTTT. Residues: CASSQPGHANTEAFF. Variable domain in full (rest from reference TRBV13 and TRBJ1-1): AAGVIQSPRHLIKEKRETATLKCYPIPRHDTVYWYQQGPGQDPQFLISFYEKMQSDKGSIPDRFSAQQFSDYHSELNMSSLELGDSALYFCASSQPGHANTEAFFGQGTRLTVV.

CDR3 sequence reads: CASSDRDRGIYEQYF. Written as DNA, the CDR3 is TGCGCCAGCAGCGACCGGGACAGGGGTATCTACGAGCAGTACTTC. The chain carries TRBV5-1 and TRBJ2-7; 10 positions agree with TRBD1. The germline V gene encodes CDR1 SGHRS and CDR2 YFSETQ. This CDR3 comprises 15 residues. V shed 4 bases, J shed 3 bases, and the junction held 7 bases outside the gene matches.

V and J are TRBV3-1 (or the pseudogene TRBV3-2) and TRBJ1-1, with 8 bases that match TRBD1. The V gene's germline CDR1 is LGHDT and CDR2 YNNKEL (reference sequence). Unmatched junction bases numbered 4, after V lost 3 bases and J lost 4 bases. The CDR3 length is 14 residues. The CDR3 here is CASSQGTGGTEAFF. In DNA form, the CDR3 reads TGTGCCAGCAGCCAGGGGACAGGCGGCACTGAAGCTTTCTTT.